This TCR beta chain comes out of a study of cytomegalovirus exposure and HLA in healthy donors. The PCR contained 60 Vbeta and 13 Jbeta primers. The protocol was immunoSEQ multiplex PCR, while the TCRdb copy is restricted to in-frame clones and leaves out a portion. In all, the sample yields some 150,000 clones. V lost 3 bases, J lost 5 bases, and 17 bases lay in between. Germline lookup yields CDR1 LNHNV and CDR2 YYDKDF (reference sequence). The CDR3 sequence is 15 residues long. Findings of the study overall: Reports indicate that TCR beta sequences accurately predicted the HLA-A and HLA-B alleles of most subjects.

Donors sampled were nominally healthy, though unrecorded immune exposures were likely. Of note for this clone: Its antigen is unidentified.

The sequencing input was PBMCs. The gene calls are TRBV15 and TRBJ2-7; the D is unclear. This clonotype originated in a woman aged 18-30 years in good health and CMV-seronegative. CDR3 nucleotides: TGTGCCACCAGCAGGTACGACTTAACCCTCAACGAGCAGTACTTC. This translates into CATSRYDLTLNEQYF.